Listed here is a single T cell receptor beta chain. Its antigen is unidentified. This entry comes from a study of CD8+ T cells in alopecia areata. Findings of the study overall: Against the mouse data, patients shared TCRs less clearly, possibly for HLA reasons.

The CDR3 loop spans 15 amino acids. The ends lost 0 bases at V and 8 bases at J; junction bases unmatched: 6. Germline CDR1 reads LNHNV; CDR2 reads YYDKDF (reference sequence). Extraction of RNA preceded its reverse transcription into cDNA, which served as the sequencing template. Measured with immunoSEQ multiplex PCR; TCRdb has only the in-frame clones, and not every one. The repertoire holds some 240,000 clones, 50% to 60% seen once, with approximately 0.45% in the top ten. Using a FACSAria, the CD4+ and CD8+ T cells were sorted from the PBMCs. This sequence originates from a human donor with alopecia areata. The specimen comprised CD4+ T cells sorted from blood, sampled at week 0. The chain links TRBV15 to TRBJ1-2; 10 bases line up with TRBD1. CDR3 region: CATSRDRGQGQGYTF. As DNA, the CDR3 is TGTGCCACCAGCAGAGATAGGGGACAGGGGCAAGGCTACACCTTC.